The 25 T cell receptor beta chains given below trace back to one sample, sequenced in a study of regulatory T cells in long-lasting Graves disease. Researchers made TCR beta libraries by using iRepertoire HTBI primers and running Arm-PCR on CDR3 regions. TCRdb reanalysed the multiplex PCR reads using MiXCR and keeps one entry per CDR3 protein. In the table there are about 460,000 distinct CDR3 sequences, roughly 23% of which are singletons. Stated time point: persistent/refractory GD, antithyroid drugs over 5 years with positive TRAb. The TCR library was made from RNA that had been extracted from PBMCs in TRIzol. The sequencing here drew on peripheral blood mononuclear cells (PBMCs), taken when the disease was refractory, from a patient treated with antithyroid drugs. These receptor sequences come from a female donor with Graves disease.

Ten or more counts support this clonotype. The chain links TRBV28 to TRBJ2-7, with TRBD1 matching over 10 bases. V lost 1 base and J lost 5; bases outside the gene matches: 5. The CDR3 totals 15 residues. Germline CDR1 is MDHEN and CDR2 is SYDVKM. CDR3: CASSLLTGGLDEQYF. CDR3 coding DNA: TGTGCCAGCAGTTTATTGACAGGGGGCTTGGACGAGCAGTACTTC.

This clonotype was counted ten times or more. The chain links TRBV30 to TRBJ1-2, with no clear D. Looked up from germline, CDR1 is GTSNPN and CDR2 is SVGIG (reference sequence). The length of the CDR3 is 8 residues. Trimming took off 5 bases at V and 8 bases at J, with 3 bases between the two ends. DNA for the CDR3: TGTGCCTGGTGGGGCTACACCTTC. It encodes CAWWGYTF.

This clonotype was observed a single time. The rearrangement joins TRBV7-6 to TRBJ2-7; TRBD2 matches at 9 bases. V lost 0 bases and J lost 6; bases outside the gene matches: 15. This CDR3 has 18 amino acids. The V gene's germline CDR1 is SGHVS and CDR2 FNYEAQ. CDR3: CASSLALSGAGGPGEQYF. The CDR3 nucleotides are TGTGCCAGCAGCTTAGCCCTATCAGGGGCGGGAGGGCCGGGCGAGCAGTACTTC.

The CDR3 loop reads CASSLARGGPTGEQYF. CDR3 coding DNA: TGTGCCAGCAGTTTAGCGAGGGGCGGGCCCACCGGGGAGCAGTACTTC. The V and J genes are TRBV12-3 or TRBV12-4 and TRBJ2-7, with D perhaps assigned TRBD1 or TRBD2 (5 bases each). The CDR3 sequence is 16 residues long. V lost 0 bases, J lost 7 bases, and 19 bases lay in between.

The chain is built from TRBV7-2 and TRBJ1-2, with TRBD1 matching over 8 bases. Germline V gene lookup returns CDR1 SGHTA and CDR2 FQGNSA. The CDR3 extends over 16 amino acids. J was trimmed by 4 bases and V by 5 bases; bases with no gene match: 12. The CDR3 DNA reads TGTGCCAGCAGCCCCGCCCAGGGGGCCGCGTCCTATGGCTACACCTTC. As protein: CASSPAQGAASYGYTF.

This clonotype showed up many times. This chain joins TRBV7-9 and TRBJ1-5; 9 bases match TRBD1. The germline V gene encodes CDR1 SEHNR and CDR2 FQNEAQ (reference sequence). V lost 1 base, J lost 5 bases, and 3 bases stayed unmatched. The CDR3 totals 15 residues. The DNA of the CDR3 is TGTGCCAGCAGCTTAGGGGGGACAGGGCATCAGCCCCAGCATTTT. It translates to CASSLGGTGHQPQHF. Using reference TRBV7-9 and TRBJ1-5 for the parts outside the CDR3, the full variable domain is DTGVSQNPRHKITKRGQNVTFRCDPISEHNRLYWYRQTLGQGPEFLTYFQNEAQLEKSRLLSDRFSAERPKGSFSTLEIQRTEQGDSAMYLCASSLGGTGHQPQHFGDGTRLSIL.

The gene calls are TRBV20-1 and TRBJ1-3; D gene ambiguous. Germline V gives CDR1 DFQATT, CDR2 SNEGSKA (reference sequence). CDR3 size: 15 residues. With 4 bases removed from V and 0 bases from J, the gap between germline ends came to 13 bases. This CDR3 is CSAKRLEGSGNTIYF. CDR3 coding DNA: TGCAGTGCTAAGCGACTTGAAGGCTCTGGAAACACCATATATTTT.

To note about this clonotype: This sequence may be a read error, since a much larger clone differs from it by one base. The chain couples TRBV19 to TRBJ1-1; D possibly corresponds to TRBD1 (6 bases). Germline CDR1 is LNHDA and CDR2 is SQIVND (reference sequence). The length of the CDR3 is 17 residues. This CDR3 is CTSSMSRTGTTNTEAFF. The CDR3 DNA sequence: TGTACCAGTAGTATGTCACGTACCGGGACAACAAACACTGAAGCTTTCTTT.

This clonotype was observed at least ten times. Germline and junction disagree at one end, which may indicate a read error. This sequence joins TRBV2 and TRBJ2-7, with 11 bases that match TRBD2. Looked up from germline, CDR1 is SNHLY and CDR2 is FYNNEI. This CDR3 is built from 15 residues. In DNA, the CDR3 is TGTGCCAGCAGTGGACTAGCGGGACTGGGAGGCGAGCAGTACTTT. Translating gives CASSGLAGLGGEQYF.

This clonotype was seen repeatedly, ten times or more. V gene TRBV18 combines with J gene TRBJ2-7; D is uncertain. This CDR3 is 11 amino acids long. Looked up from germline, CDR1 is KGHSH and CDR2 is LQKENI. V lost 8 bases and J 3 bases, leaving 8 bases between the germline ends. As DNA, the CDR3 is TGTGCCAGCAGCCCGGACTACGAGCAGTACTTC. It translates to CASSPDYEQYF. The full variable domain, completed using reference TRBV18 and TRBJ2-7, is NAGVMQNPRHLVRRRGQEARLRCSPMKGHSHVYWYRQLPEEGLKFMVYLQKENIIDESGMPKERFSAEFPKEGPSILRIQQVVRGDSAAYFCASSPDYEQYFGPGTRLTVT.

This clonotype was recorded at least ten times. The chain has TRBV7-8 and TRBJ2-7; perhaps TRBD2 as D (5 bases). The CDR3 is 12 amino acids. Trimming removed 5 bases at V and 6 bases at J, with 11 bases between. CDR1 SGHVS and CDR2 FQNEAQ come from the germline V gene. The CDR3 DNA follows: TGTGCCAGCAGCCCCGTTCGGGGCGAGCAGTACTTC. Translated: CASSPVRGEQYF.

The chain links TRBV7-9 to TRBJ2-3; D is unresolved. CDR3 length: 15 amino acids. Germline CDR1 and CDR2: SEHNR and FQNEAQ (reference sequence). Trimming shortened V by 1 base and J by 4 bases, and 12 bases separated the two germline ends. This CDR3 is CASSLGFGPSDTQYF. The CDR3 DNA reads as TGTGCCAGCAGCTTAGGTTTCGGGCCCTCAGATACGCAGTATTTT.

The table lists this clonotype with many counts. This rearrangement joins TRBV28 to TRBJ1-5; 7 bases fit TRBD1. Germline V gives CDR1 MDHEN, CDR2 SYDVKM. The CDR3 spans 17 residues. V lost 2 bases to trimming and J lost 3 bases; unmatched junction nucleotides: 10. CDR3 DNA sequence: TGTGCCAGCAGTTTAAGAGGAGGAGACAGGGTCAATCAGCCCCAGCATTTT. This sequence encodes CASSLRGGDRVNQPQHF.

This clonotype was seen repeatedly, ten times or more. The V call is TRBV28, the J call TRBJ1-5; possibly TRBD1 for D (5 bases). The V end lost 6 bases, the J end lost 6 bases, and 18 bases lay between the germline ends. Germline V lookup: CDR1 MDHEN, CDR2 SYDVKM. CDR3 length equals 15 residues. The CDR3 DNA sequence: TGTGCCAGCAGCCCCGGTGGGGGGGAAAGTCAGCCCCAGCATTTT. It yields the protein CASSPGGGESQPQHF.

This clonotype was observed at least ten times. This rearrangement joins TRBV7-2 to TRBJ2-7; TRBD1 matches 10 bases. The V and J ends lost 6 bases and 3 bases, in that order; junction bases with no gene match: 5. This CDR3 has 14 residues. Germline CDR1 and CDR2: SGHTA and FQGNSA. CDR3 loop: CASRPGQGFYEQYF. The CDR3 DNA follows: TGTGCCAGCAGGCCGGGACAGGGGTTCTACGAGCAGTACTTC.

The CDR3 sequence: CASSFFGQGVSNYGYTF. As DNA, the CDR3 is TGTGCCAGCAGCTTCTTCGGACAGGGGGTTTCGAACTATGGCTACACCTTC. The rearrangement links TRBV7-8 to TRBJ1-2; 10 bases map to TRBD1. This CDR3 is built from 17 residues. V was pared by 3 bases and J by 2 bases, with 9 bases of the junction left unmatched. Looked up from germline, CDR1 is SGHVS and CDR2 is FQNEAQ. Variable domain in full (rest from reference TRBV7-8 and TRBJ1-2): GAGVSQSPRYKVAKRGQDVALRCDPISGHVSLFWYQQALGQGPEFLTYFQNEAQLDKSGLPSDRFFAERPEGSVSTLKIQRTQQEDSAVYLCASSFFGQGVSNYGYTFGSGTRLTVV.

The sample holds many counts of this clonotype. The genes are TRBV2 and TRBJ1-4; D gene ambiguous. The germline V gene encodes CDR1 SNHLY and CDR2 FYNNEI. The CDR3 contains 15 residues. Trimming removed 2 bases from V and 7 bases from J, with 14 bases in between. This CDR3 is CASSERSGPGEKLFF. CDR3 DNA: TGTGCCAGCAGTGAACGCTCGGGTCCAGGTGAAAAACTGTTTTTT.

Of note for this clonotype: Lacking the conserved final phenylalanine or tryptophan, this CDR3 likely reflects a read error. This sequence joins TRBV11-2 and TRBJ2-3, with TRBD2 as a possible D gene (5 bases). Per the germline V gene, CDR1 is SGHAT and CDR2 is FQNNGV. Deletions cut 1 base from V and 6 bases from J, with 11 bases between. The CDR3 is 14 amino acids. CDR3 sequence: CASSLAGSADTQYS. CDR3 nucleotide sequence: TGTGCCAGCAGCTTAGCGGGGAGCGCTGATACGCAGTATTCT.

V gene TRBV18 combines with J gene TRBJ1-5; tentative D call: TRBD1 (5 bases). This CDR3 spans 14 amino acids. Trimming took 6 bases from V and 5 from J, leaving 14 bases between them. The germline V gene encodes CDR1 KGHSH and CDR2 LQKENI. CDR3 in DNA: TGTGCCAGCTCTGATCGGGACGCCGATCAGCCCCAGCATTTT. Translation gives CASSDRDADQPQHF.

At least ten counts were recorded for this clonotype. The chain employs TRBV28 and TRBJ2-5; D unclear. Germline CDR1 MDHEN, CDR2 SYDVKM. Trimming stripped 6 bases from V and 2 bases from J, with 10 bases between. The CDR3 contains 13 residues. In DNA, the CDR3 is TGTGCCAGCAGCCAGATAGGACAAGAGACCCAGTACTTC. Encoded protein: CASSQIGQETQYF.

This clonotype was detected a few times. The chain couples TRBV12-3 or TRBV12-4 to TRBJ1-1; a weak D match, TRBD1 (6 bases). Trimming cost V 5 bases and J 3 bases, with 13 bases left between them. The length of the CDR3 is 14 residues. CDR3 sequence: CASSRQAGYTEAFF. The CDR3 DNA reads as TGTGCCAGCAGTCGACAGGCTGGGTACACTGAAGCTTTCTTT.

This clonotype has a count of ten or more. CDR3 sequence: CASSLPLGQGVEAFF. DNA for the CDR3: TGTGCCAGCAGCCTCCCTTTGGGACAGGGGGTTGAAGCTTTCTTT. The rearrangement joins TRBV7-2 to TRBJ1-1, with 11 bases aligning to TRBD1. Germline V gene sequence: CDR1 SGHTA, CDR2 FQGNSA. Unmatched junction bases numbered 9, after V lost 5 bases and J lost 7 bases. The CDR3 runs 15 residues. Full variable domain (remainder filled in from reference TRBV7-2 and TRBJ1-1): GAGVSQSPSNKVTEKGKDVELRCDPISGHTALYWYRQSLGQGLEFLIYFQGNSAPDKSGLPSDRFSAERTGGSVSTLTIQRTQQEDSAVYLCASSLPLGQGVEAFFGQGTRLTVV.

The rearrangement uses TRBV20-1 and TRBJ1-5, with unresolved D. The CDR3 totals 14 residues. V lost 5 bases to trimming and J lost 6 bases, with 17 bases between them. Germline loops: CDR1 DFQATT, CDR2 SNEGSKA (reference sequence). The CDR3 DNA reads TGCAGTGCTCGGTTGATGGGGTCTAGTCAGCCCCAGCATTTT. Its translation is CSARLMGSSQPQHF.

The chain is built from TRBV6-2 or TRBV6-3 and TRBJ1-2; 8 nucleotides match TRBD1. The CDR3 runs 13 residues. V shed 7 bases, J shed 5 bases, and the junction held 6 bases outside the gene matches. The V gene's germline CDR1 is MNHEY and CDR2 SVGEGT. The CDR3 here is CASTDRVFYGYTF. The CDR3 DNA reads TGTGCCAGCACGGACAGGGTTTTTTATGGCTACACCTTC.

As for this clonotype: A much larger clone differs from this one at a single base, so this may be a read error. The V and J genes are TRBV13 and TRBJ1-6, with a possible D match to TRBD1 (6 bases). Between the trimmed V and J ends, which lost 2 bases and 8 bases, there was a span of 13 bases. The CDR3 is 15 amino acids. Germline CDR1 PRHDT, CDR2 FYEKMQ (reference sequence). CDR3 nucleotides: TGTGCCAGCAGCTTAAACAGGGTTCGGGATTCACCCCTCCACTTT. It is translated as CASSLNRVRDSPLHF.